These 10 T cell receptor beta chains originate from one sample sequenced in a study of a mutant IDH1 vaccine in newly diagnosed glioma. Profiled with immunoSEQ multiplex PCR; TCRdb holds only in-frame clones, not every one. The table includes tens of thousands of clones, 80% to 90% detected once. Time point described: baseline, week 1 (first vaccination visit). Documented treatment: pre-vaccination baseline after standard-of-care therapy. The sequences come from PBMCs, collected from a glioma patient treated with radiotherapy, temozolomide or both. The receptors were sampled from a man aged 18-30 years with glioma.

The CDR3 DNA is TGTGCCAGCTCACCAACCCGCGGGTATAATTCACCCCTCCACTTT. Translating gives CASSPTRGYNSPLHF. This chain joins TRBV18 and TRBJ1-6; D is undetermined. Trimming pared 2 bases from V and 4 bases from J, leaving 9 bases between. The germline V gene has CDR1 KGHSH and CDR2 LQKENI. The CDR3 runs to 15 residues.

The gene calls are TRBV5-1 and TRBJ1-2; tentatively, D is TRBD1 (5 bases). Germline assignment: CDR1 SGHRS and CDR2 YFSETQ. This CDR3 comprises 15 residues. The V end was cut by 0 bases, the J end by 4 bases, with 13 bases between. Here the CDR3 DNA reads TGCGCCAGCAGCTTGGAATGGCAGGGAGGCTATGGCTACACCTTC. Translating gives CASSLEWQGGYGYTF.

This chain connects TRBV29-1 to TRBJ1-1; perhaps TRBD1 as D (5 bases). The CDR3 spans 13 residues. Between the trimmed V and J ends, which lost 5 bases and 3 bases, there was a span of 13 bases. CDR1 and CDR2 from the germline V gene are SQVTM and ANQGSEA. CDR3 DNA: TGCAGCGTTTCAACGGGGGGAGACACTGAAGCTTTCTTT. It translates to CSVSTGGDTEAFF.

The table lists this clone with a few counts. This chain joins TRBV7-9 and TRBJ1-1, with D uncertain. CDR3 size: 13 residues. Trimming stripped 2 bases from V and 3 bases from J, with 7 bases between. Germline values: CDR1 SEHNR, CDR2 FQNEAQ (reference sequence). CDR3 sequence: CASSLLGYTEAFF. CDR3 DNA: TGTGCCAGCAGCTTATTGGGGTACACTGAAGCTTTCTTT. The full variable domain, in which reference TRBV7-9 and TRBJ1-1 provide the parts outside the CDR3, is DTGVSQNPRHKITKRGQNVTFRCDPISEHNRLYWYRQTLGQGPEFLTYFQNEAQLEKSRLLSDRFSAERPKGSFSTLEIQRTEQGDSAMYLCASSLLGYTEAFFGQGTRLTVV.

In DNA form, the CDR3 reads TGTGCCAGCTCACCATCCACCTACGAGCAGTACTTC. It is translated as CASSPSTYEQYF. The chain has TRBV18 and TRBJ2-7; D gene ambiguous. Trimming stripped 2 bases from V and 2 bases from J, with 4 bases between. Germline assignment: CDR1 KGHSH and CDR2 LQKENI. The CDR3 sequence is 12 residues long.

V gene TRBV6-5 combines with J gene TRBJ1-2; D is uncertain. Trimming pared 7 bases from V and 7 bases from J, leaving 16 bases between. The CDR3 covers 13 residues. The germline V gene encodes CDR1 MNHEY and CDR2 SVGAGI. As DNA, the CDR3 is TGTGCCAGCACCGATCCCGGGTTGTCTGGCTACACCTTC. Translated, it gives CASTDPGLSGYTF.

The rearrangement uses TRBV9 and TRBJ1-4, with a possible D match to TRBD1 (5 bases). The CDR3 is 16 residues long. Germline values: CDR1 SGDLS, CDR2 YYNGEE. V gave up 2 bases and J gave up 0 bases, with 11 bases separating them. CDR3 protein: CASSVGDSATNEKLFF. CDR3 nucleotides: TGTGCCAGCAGCGTGGGGGATTCTGCAACTAATGAAAAACTGTTTTTT. Using reference TRBV9 and TRBJ1-4 for the parts outside the CDR3, the full variable domain is DSGVTQTPKHLITATGQRVTLRCSPRSGDLSVYWYQQSLDQGLQFLIQYYNGEERAKGNILERFSAQQFPDLHSELNLSSLELGDSALYFCASSVGDSATNEKLFFGSGTQLSVL.

The rearrangement links TRBV6-5 to TRBJ1-1; D remains unclear. Per the germline V gene, CDR1 is MNHEY and CDR2 is SVGAGI. This CDR3 has 13 residues. Trimming shortened V by 5 bases and J by 6 bases, and 13 bases separated the two germline ends. DNA for the CDR3: TGTGCCAGCAGTATGTTTAGTCGCGCTGAAGCTTTCTTT. It codes for CASSMFSRAEAFF.

The chain has TRBV6-5 and TRBJ1-2; 7 bases fit TRBD1. The V segment lost 5 bases and the J segment 4 bases; nucleotides outside the gene matches: 7. CDR3 length: 14 residues. Germline CDR1 and CDR2: MNHEY and SVGAGI. CDR3 bases: TGTGCCAGCAGTCGCCTGGGACAGTCCTATGGCTACACCTTC. Translated, it gives CASSRLGQSYGYTF.

The genes are TRBV19 and TRBJ2-2; the match to TRBD2 covers 12 bases. Germline V CDR1 and CDR2: LNHDA, SQIVND (reference sequence). The CDR3 loop spans 13 amino acids. Unmatched junction bases numbered 0, after V lost 8 bases and J lost 5 bases. The CDR3 reads CASGTSGTGELFF. DNA of the CDR3: TGTGCCAGTGGGACTAGCGGGACCGGGGAGCTGTTTTTT.